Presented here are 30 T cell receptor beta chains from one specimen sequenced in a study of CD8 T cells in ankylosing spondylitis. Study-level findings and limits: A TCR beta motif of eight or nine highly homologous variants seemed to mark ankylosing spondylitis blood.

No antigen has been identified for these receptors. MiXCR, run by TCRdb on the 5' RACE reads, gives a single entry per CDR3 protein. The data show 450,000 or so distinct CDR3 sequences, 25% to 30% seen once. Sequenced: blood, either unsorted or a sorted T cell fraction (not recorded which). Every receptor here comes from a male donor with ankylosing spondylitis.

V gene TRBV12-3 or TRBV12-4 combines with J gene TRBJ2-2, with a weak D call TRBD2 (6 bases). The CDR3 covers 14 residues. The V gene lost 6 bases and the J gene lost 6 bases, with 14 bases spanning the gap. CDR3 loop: CASRPGGIPGELFF. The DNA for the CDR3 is TGTGCCAGCAGACCAGGAGGGATTCCCGGGGAGCTGTTTTTT.

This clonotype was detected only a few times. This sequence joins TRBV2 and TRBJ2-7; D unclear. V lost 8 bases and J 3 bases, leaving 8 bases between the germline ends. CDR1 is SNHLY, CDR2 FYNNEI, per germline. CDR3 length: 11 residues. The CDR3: CASGQLYEQYV. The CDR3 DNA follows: TGTGCCAGCGGGCAGCTCTACGAGCAGTACGTC.

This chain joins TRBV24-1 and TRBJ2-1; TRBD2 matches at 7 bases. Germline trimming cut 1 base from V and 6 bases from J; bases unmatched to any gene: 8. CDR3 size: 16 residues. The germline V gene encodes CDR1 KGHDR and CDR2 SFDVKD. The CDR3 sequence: CATSDFGTTTTNEQFF. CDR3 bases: TGTGCCACCAGTGATTTTGGGACTACCACAACCAATGAGCAGTTCTTC.

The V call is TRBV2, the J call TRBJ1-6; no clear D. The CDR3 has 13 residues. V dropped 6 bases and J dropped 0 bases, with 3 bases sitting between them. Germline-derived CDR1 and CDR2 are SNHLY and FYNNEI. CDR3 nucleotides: TGTGCCAGCAGAAGCTCCTATAATTCACCCCTCCACTTT. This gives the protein CASRSSYNSPLHF.

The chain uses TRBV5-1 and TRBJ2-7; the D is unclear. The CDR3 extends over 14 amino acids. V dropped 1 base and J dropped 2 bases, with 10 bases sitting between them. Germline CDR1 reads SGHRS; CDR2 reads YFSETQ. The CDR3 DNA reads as TGCGCCAGCAGCTTGAGCCCAGGAACCTACGAGCAGTACTTC. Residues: CASSLSPGTYEQYF.

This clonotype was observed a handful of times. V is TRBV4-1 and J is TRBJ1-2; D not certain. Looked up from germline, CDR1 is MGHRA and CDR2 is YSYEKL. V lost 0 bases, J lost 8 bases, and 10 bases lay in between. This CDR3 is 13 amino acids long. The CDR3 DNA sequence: TGCGCCAGCAGCCAAGAGAGGATGAGGGGCTACACCTTC. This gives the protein CASSQERMRGYTF.

The CDR3 DNA reads TGTGCCACCAGTGACGTCGGGACAGGCAGACAAGAGACCCAGTACTTC. This translates into CATSDVGTGRQETQYF. The rearrangement links TRBV24-1 to TRBJ2-5, with 8 bases matching TRBD1. Trimming at V came to 4 bases and at J to 2 bases, leaving 8 bases not matched to a gene. The CDR3 spans 16 residues. Germline CDR1 is KGHDR and CDR2 is SFDVKD.

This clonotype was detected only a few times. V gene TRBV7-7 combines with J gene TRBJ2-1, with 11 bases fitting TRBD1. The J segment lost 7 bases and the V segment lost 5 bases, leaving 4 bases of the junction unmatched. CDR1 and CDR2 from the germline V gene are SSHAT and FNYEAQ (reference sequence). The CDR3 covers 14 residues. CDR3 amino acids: CASSRDRGGNEQFF. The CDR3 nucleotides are TGTGCCAGCAGCCGGGACAGGGGGGGTAATGAGCAGTTCTTC.

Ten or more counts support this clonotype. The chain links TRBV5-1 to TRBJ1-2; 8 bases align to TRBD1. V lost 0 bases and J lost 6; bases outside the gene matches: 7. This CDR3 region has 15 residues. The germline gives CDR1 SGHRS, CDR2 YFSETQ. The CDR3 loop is CASSLDVTGVNGYTF. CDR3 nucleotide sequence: TGCGCCAGCAGCTTGGATGTGACAGGGGTCAATGGCTACACCTTC.

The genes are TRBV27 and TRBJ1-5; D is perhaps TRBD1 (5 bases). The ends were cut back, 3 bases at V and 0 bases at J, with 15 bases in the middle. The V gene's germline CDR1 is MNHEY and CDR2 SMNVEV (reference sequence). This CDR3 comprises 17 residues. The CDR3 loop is CASSFSRAEGSNQPQHF. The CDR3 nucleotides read TGTGCCAGCAGTTTCAGCAGGGCGGAGGGTAGCAATCAGCCCCAGCATTTT.

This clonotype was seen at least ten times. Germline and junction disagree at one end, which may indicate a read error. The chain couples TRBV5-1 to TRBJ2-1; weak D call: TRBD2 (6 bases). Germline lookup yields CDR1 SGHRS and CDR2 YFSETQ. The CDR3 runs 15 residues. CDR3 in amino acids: CASSFSGSSYNEQFF. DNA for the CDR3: TGTGCCAGCAGCTTTAGCGGCAGCTCCTACAATGAGCAGTTCTTC.

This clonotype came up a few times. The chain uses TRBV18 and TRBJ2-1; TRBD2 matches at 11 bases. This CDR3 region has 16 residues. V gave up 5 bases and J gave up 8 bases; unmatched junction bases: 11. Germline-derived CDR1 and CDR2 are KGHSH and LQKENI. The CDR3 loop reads CASSSTLAGGEDEQFF. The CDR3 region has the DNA TGTGCCAGCTCATCCACTCTAGCGGGAGGAGAGGATGAGCAGTTCTTC.

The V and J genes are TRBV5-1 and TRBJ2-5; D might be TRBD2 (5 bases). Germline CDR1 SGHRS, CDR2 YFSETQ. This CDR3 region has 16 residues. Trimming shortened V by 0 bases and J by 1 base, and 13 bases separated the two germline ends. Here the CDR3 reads CASSLAFSGFQETQYF. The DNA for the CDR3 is TGCGCCAGCAGCTTGGCCTTCTCGGGGTTCCAAGAGACCCAGTACTTC. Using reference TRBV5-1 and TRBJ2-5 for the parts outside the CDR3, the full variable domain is KAGVTQTPRYLIKTRGQQVTLSCSPISGHRSVSWYQQTPGQGLQFLFEYFSETQRNKGNFPGRFSGRQFSNSRSEMNVSTLELGDSALYLCASSLAFSGFQETQYFGPGTRLLVL.

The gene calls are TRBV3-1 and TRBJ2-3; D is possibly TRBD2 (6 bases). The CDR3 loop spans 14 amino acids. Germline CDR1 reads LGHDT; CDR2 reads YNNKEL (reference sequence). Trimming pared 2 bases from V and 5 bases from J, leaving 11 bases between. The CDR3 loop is CASSQTGAGDTQYF. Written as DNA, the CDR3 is TGTGCCAGCAGCCAAACGGGAGCGGGAGATACGCAGTATTTT.

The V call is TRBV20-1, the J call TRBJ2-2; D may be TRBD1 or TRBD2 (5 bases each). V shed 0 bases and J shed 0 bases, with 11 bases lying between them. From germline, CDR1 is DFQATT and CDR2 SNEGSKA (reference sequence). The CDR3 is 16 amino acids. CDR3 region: CSARDPRGANTGELFF. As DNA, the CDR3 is TGCAGTGCTAGAGATCCGAGGGGCGCGAACACCGGGGAGCTGTTTTTT.

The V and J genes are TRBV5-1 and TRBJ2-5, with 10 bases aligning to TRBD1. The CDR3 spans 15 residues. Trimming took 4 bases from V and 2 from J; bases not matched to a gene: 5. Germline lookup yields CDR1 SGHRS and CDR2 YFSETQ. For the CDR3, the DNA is TGCGCCAGCAGCCTCCGGGACAGGGGTCAAGAGACCCAGTACTTC. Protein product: CASSLRDRGQETQYF.

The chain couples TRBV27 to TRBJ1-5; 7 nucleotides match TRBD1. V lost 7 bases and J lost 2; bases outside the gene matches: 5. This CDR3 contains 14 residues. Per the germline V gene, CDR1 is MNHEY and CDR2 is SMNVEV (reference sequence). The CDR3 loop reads CASNPTGGNQPQHF. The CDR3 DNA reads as TGTGCCAGCAATCCAACAGGGGGCAATCAGCCCCAGCATTTT.

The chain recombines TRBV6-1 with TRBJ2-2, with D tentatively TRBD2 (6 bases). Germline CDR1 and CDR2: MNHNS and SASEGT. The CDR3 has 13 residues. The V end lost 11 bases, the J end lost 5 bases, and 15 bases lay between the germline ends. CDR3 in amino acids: CAGRKRGTGELFF. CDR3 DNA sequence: TGTGCCGGCCGTAAACGGGGGACCGGGGAGCTGTTTTTT.

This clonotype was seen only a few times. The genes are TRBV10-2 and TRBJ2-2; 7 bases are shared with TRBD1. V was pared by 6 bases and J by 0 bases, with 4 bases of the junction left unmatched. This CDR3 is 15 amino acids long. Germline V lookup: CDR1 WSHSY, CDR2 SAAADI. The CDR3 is CASSRDSSNTGELFF. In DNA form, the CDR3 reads TGCGCCAGCAGCCGGGACAGCTCGAACACCGGGGAGCTGTTTTTT.

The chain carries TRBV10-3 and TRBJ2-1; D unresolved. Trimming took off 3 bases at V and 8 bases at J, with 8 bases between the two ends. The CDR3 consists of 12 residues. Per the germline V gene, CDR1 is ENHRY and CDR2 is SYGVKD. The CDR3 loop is CAISDDWDEQFF. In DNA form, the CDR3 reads TGTGCCATCAGTGACGATTGGGATGAGCAGTTCTTC.

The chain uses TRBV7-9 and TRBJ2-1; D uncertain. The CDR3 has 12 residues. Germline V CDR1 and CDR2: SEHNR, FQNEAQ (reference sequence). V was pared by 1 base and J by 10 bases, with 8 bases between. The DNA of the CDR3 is TGTGCCAGCAGCTTAGAAGCGCGAGAGCAGTTCTTC. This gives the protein CASSLEAREQFF.

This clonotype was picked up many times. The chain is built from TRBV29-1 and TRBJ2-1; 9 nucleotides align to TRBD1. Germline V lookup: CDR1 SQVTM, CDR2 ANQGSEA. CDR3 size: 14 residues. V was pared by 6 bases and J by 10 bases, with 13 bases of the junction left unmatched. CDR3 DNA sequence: TGCAGCGTGAAACAAGGACAGGGGCCGGGGGAGCAGTTCTTC. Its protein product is CSVKQGQGPGEQFF.

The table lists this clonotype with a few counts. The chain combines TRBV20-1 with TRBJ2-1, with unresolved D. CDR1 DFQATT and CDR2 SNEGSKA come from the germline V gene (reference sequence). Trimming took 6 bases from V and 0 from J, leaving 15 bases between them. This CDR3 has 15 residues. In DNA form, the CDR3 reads TGCAGTGCGAGAAGATCGGAAAGCTCCTACAATGAGCAGTTCTTC. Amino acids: CSARRSESSYNEQFF.

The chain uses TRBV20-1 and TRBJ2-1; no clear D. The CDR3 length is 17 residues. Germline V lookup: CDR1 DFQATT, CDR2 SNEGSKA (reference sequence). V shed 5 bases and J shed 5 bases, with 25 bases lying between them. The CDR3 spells CSALSPNSFRRNNEQFF. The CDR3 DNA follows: TGCAGTGCTTTGTCCCCAAATTCTTTTCGGCGGAACAATGAGCAGTTCTTC.

CDR3 in amino acids: CATSDPRWGDTQYF. The CDR3 nucleotides are TGTGCCACCAGTGACCCCCGGTGGGGGGATACGCAGTATTTT. The chain joins TRBV24-1 to TRBJ2-3, with D perhaps assigned TRBD1 or TRBD2 (5 bases each). Per germline, CDR1 KGHDR and CDR2 SFDVKD. V gave up 4 bases and J gave up 6 bases, with 13 bases separating them. This CDR3 is built from 14 residues.

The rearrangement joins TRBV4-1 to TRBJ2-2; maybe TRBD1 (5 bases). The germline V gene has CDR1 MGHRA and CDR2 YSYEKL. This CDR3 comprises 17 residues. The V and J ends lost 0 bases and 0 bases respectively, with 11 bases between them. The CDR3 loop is CASSQEARGSNTGELFF. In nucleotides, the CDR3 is TGCGCCAGCAGCCAAGAAGCTAGGGGATCGAACACCGGGGAGCTGTTTTTT.

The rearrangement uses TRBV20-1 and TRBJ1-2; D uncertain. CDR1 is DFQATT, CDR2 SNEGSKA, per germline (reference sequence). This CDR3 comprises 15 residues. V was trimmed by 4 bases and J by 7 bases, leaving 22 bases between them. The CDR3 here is CSAIDSQLVVGGYTF. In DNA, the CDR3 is TGCAGTGCTATTGATTCCCAACTGGTGGTTGGTGGCTACACCTTC.

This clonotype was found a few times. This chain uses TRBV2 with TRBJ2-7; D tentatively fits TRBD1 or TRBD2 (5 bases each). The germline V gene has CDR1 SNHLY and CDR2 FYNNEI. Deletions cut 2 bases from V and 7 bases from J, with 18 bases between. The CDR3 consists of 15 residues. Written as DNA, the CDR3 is TGTGCCAGCAGTGAAAGATGGGGGTCTCCCCGGGAGCAGTACTTC. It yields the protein CASSERWGSPREQYF.

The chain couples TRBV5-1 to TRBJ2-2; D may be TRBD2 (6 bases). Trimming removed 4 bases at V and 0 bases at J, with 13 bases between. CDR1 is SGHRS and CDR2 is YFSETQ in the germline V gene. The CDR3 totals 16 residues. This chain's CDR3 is CASSLTGAANTGELFF. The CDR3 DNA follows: TGCGCCAGCAGCCTCACGGGAGCAGCGAACACCGGGGAGCTGTTTTTT.

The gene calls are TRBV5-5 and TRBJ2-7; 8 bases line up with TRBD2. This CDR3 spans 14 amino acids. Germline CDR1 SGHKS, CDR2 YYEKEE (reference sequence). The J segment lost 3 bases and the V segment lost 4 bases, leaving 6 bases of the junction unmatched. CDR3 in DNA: TGTGCCAGCAGCCTCCCGGGGGGGGGCTACGAGCAGTACTTC. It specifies CASSLPGGGYEQYF.